The 7 T cell receptor beta chains reported below all come from one sample, sequenced in a study of blood T cells in healthy people across ages. Primers used in a second PCR of roughly 6 to 11 cycles were a sample-barcoded 5' primer and a J-beta primer mix. TCRdb re-called the 5' RACE reads through MiXCR, storing one row per CDR3 protein. The data hold some 290,000 distinct CDR3 sequences, with 25% to 30% observed a single time. The specimen sequenced was blood. The origin of the receptors is a woman aged 70-85 years in good health.

This clonotype was detected a few times. The chain combines TRBV12-5 with TRBJ1-1; 7 nucleotides match TRBD1. The CDR3 covers 15 residues. Germline values: CDR1 LGHNT, CDR2 FRNRAP. V was pared by 5 bases and J by 1 base, with 7 bases of the junction left unmatched. CDR3 protein: CASGPPGTENTEAFF. In DNA form, the CDR3 reads TGTGCTAGTGGTCCCCCCGGGACAGAGAACACTGAAGCTTTCTTT.

In its sample, this clonotype was seen a few times. The chain carries TRBV28 and TRBJ2-3, with 14 bases identical to TRBD2. In germline, CDR1 is MDHEN, CDR2 SYDVKM. The junction had 5 bases not matched to a gene; V was cut back by 1 base and J by 2 bases. The CDR3 has 18 residues. CDR3 protein: CASSLSGLAGGLTDTQYF. The CDR3 nucleotides read TGTGCCAGCAGTTTATCCGGACTAGCGGGAGGCCTCACAGATACGCAGTATTTT.

This chain uses TRBV12-3 or TRBV12-4 with TRBJ2-3; D is ambiguous. CDR3 length: 13 residues. Trimming pared 4 bases from V and 10 bases from J, leaving 15 bases between. The CDR3 reads CASSYGSSTAQYF. CDR3 nucleotides: TGTGCCAGCAGTTACGGGTCGTCAACGGCGCAGTATTTT.

This clonotype was counted a few times. This chain connects TRBV4-2 to TRBJ2-2; D may be TRBD1 (5 bases). Germline V gives CDR1 LGHNA, CDR2 YNFKEQ. V was shortened by 8 bases and J by 3 bases, with 13 bases between the two germline ends. This CDR3 contains 14 residues. Written as DNA, the CDR3 is TGTGCCAGCCGACCTGAAGGGGACACCGGGGAGCTGTTTTTT. Protein sequence: CASRPEGDTGELFF.

This clonotype has just a few counts. The genes are TRBV2 and TRBJ2-5; D unresolved. This CDR3 contains 13 residues. Germline assignment: CDR1 SNHLY and CDR2 FYNNEI. Trimming pared 10 bases from V and 4 bases from J, leaving 16 bases between. As DNA, the CDR3 is TGTGCCACCCGTCCCCCTCAAGGAGAGACCCAGTACTTC. Residues: CATRPPQGETQYF. The variable domain in full, completed from reference TRBV2 and TRBJ2-5, reads EPEVTQTPSHQVTQMGQEVILRCVPISNHLYFYWYRQILGQKVEFLVSFYNNEISEKSEIFDDQFSVERPDGSNFTLKIRSTKLEDSAMYFCATRPPQGETQYFGPGTRLLVL.

There are a few counts of this clonotype. V is TRBV4-2 and J is TRBJ2-1; 7 bases fit TRBD2. J gave up 9 bases and V 3 bases, and 11 bases lay outside the gene matches. This CDR3 is built from 15 residues. Germline V gene lookup returns CDR1 LGHNA and CDR2 YNFKEQ. CDR3 sequence: CASSQGGLVGLEQFF. Written as DNA, the CDR3 is TGTGCCAGCAGCCAGGGTGGACTAGTCGGCCTTGAGCAGTTCTTC.

This clonotype was seen only a few times. The junction does not match germline at one end; this may be a read error. The J gene is TRBJ2-2, the V gene TRBV7-2; D is unresolved. The V gene's germline CDR1 is SGHTA and CDR2 FQGNSA. CDR3 size: 16 residues. The CDR3 coding sequence is TGTGCCAGCGGCTTAGAACTGACGGTGAACACCGGGGAGCTGTTTTTT. Amino acids: CASGLELTVNTGELFF.